A selection of T cell receptor beta chains follows, all from one sample in a study of breast tumors, draining lymph nodes, adjacent tissues. TCRdb redid the calling of the multiplex PCR reads with MiXCR, one entry per CDR3 protein. The sample has about 17,000 distinct CDR3 sequences, roughly 60% seen once. Sequencing was performed on tumor-adjacent breast tissue. The source of these receptors is a female donor with breast cancer. Some clones in this sample may be carry-over from other donors' samples. CDR3s include the opening cysteine and the closing phenylalanine or tryptophan. A D gene is named only where the DNA matches it firmly.

TRBJ1-5,NA,TRBV9,CASSAEEREGESNQPQHF
TRBJ2-1,NA,TRBV9,CASSSSGYEQFF
TRBJ2-7,NA,TRBV9,CASSKAGEQYF
TRBJ2-7,TRBD2,TRBV20-1,CSAGTSGETYEQYF
TRBJ2-2,NA,TRBV7-3,CASSLGQSGELFF
TRBJ1-6,NA,TRBV7-9,CASSLERPGDSPLHF
TRBJ1-6,NA,TRBV7-2,CASSSGTVSPLHF
TRBJ2-3,NA,TRBV5-4,CASSSRWPGAADTQYF
TRBJ2-5,NA,TRBV3-1,CASSQRGETQYF
TRBJ2-1,TRBD2,TRBV20-1,CSARDLAGEMNEQFF
TRBJ2-1,TRBD1,TRBV2,CATRDRGPGNEQFF
TRBJ2-1,TRBD1,TRBV6-5,CASRPTGTDYNEQFF
TRBJ1-5,NA,TRBV4-1,CASSQDLGLYQPQHF
TRBJ2-1,NA,TRBV12-3/TRBV12-4,CASSLVLGGHNEQFF
TRBJ1-1,NA,TRBV11-1,CASSLGSNTEAFF
TRBJ1-4,NA,TRBV2,CATRAGIGKLFF
TRBJ2-3,TRBD2,TRBV4-3,CASSQGLVAGGRTDTQYF
TRBJ1-4,TRBD1,TRBV20-1,CSAEQGAMREKLFF
TRBJ1-2,NA,TRBV29-1,CSVQRAVYGYTF
TRBJ1-5,NA,TRBV2,CASRNDRNSNQPQHF
TRBJ2-1,TRBD1,TRBV2,CASRRGQGIYNEQFF
TRBJ1-2,NA,TRBV2,CASRLYGYTF
TRBJ2-7,NA,TRBV9,CASSVASHYEQYF
TRBJ2-7,NA,TRBV11-2,CASSFWVEQYF
TRBJ1-1,TRBD1,TRBV2,CASSVGQRNTEAFF
TRBJ2-3,NA,TRBV5-1,CASSFTGVRTDTQYF
TRBJ2-7,NA,TRBV12-3/TRBV12-4,CASSSFRSYEQYF
TRBJ2-1,TRBD2,TRBV12-5,CASAYSHSRSGGNEQFF
TRBJ2-5,TRBD1,TRBV2,CASSPTGGETQYF
TRBJ1-6,NA,TRBV12-3/TRBV12-4,CASSKRGSYNSPLHF
TRBJ1-2,NA,TRBV20-1,CSARLRELNTYTF
TRBJ1-4,NA,TRBV5-6,CASSLAASLNGKLFF
TRBJ2-7,TRBD2,TRBV5-1,CASSARSGLAGDRSYEQYF
TRBJ2-5,TRBD1,TRBV7-9,CASRLFTGQGETQYF
TRBJ1-5,NA,TRBV6-1,CASSEPGISNQPQHF
TRBJ1-6,NA,TRBV19,CASSVGQLNSPLHF
TRBJ2-7,TRBD1,TRBV7-9,CASSLVRQGTSEQYF
TRBJ1-2,TRBD1,TRBV6-5,CASRPTDRGGAGYTF
TRBJ2-7,TRBD1,TRBV4-1,CASSQYTGGEQYF
TRBJ1-2,NA,TRBV19,CASSIGGGNNYGYTF
TRBJ2-7,TRBD2,TRBV20-1,CSAISGGGSSYEQYF
TRBJ2-2,NA,TRBV19,CASSIAVASYTGELFF
TRBJ1-3,NA,TRBV24-1,CATENSSGNTIYF
TRBJ2-5,TRBD2,TRBV2,CASSEGGGMLETQYF
TRBJ1-4,TRBD1,TRBV4-1,CASSPGTGDEKLFF
TRBJ2-2,NA,TRBV4-3,CASSQDVSGELFF
TRBJ2-3,TRBD1,TRBV7-9,CASSQRTGGDTQYF
TRBJ1-5,NA,TRBV28,CASSLLSGNQPQHF
TRBJ2-3,TRBD2,TRBV9,CASSVGASGRTDTQYF
TRBJ2-3,TRBD2,TRBV3-1,CASRGTSGFTSTDTQYF
TRBJ2-3,NA,TRBV4-1,CASSQARYTQYF
TRBJ2-5,NA,TRBV7-2,CASSWGRSGTQYF
TRBJ2-7,NA,TRBV6-5,CASSYSGSYEQYF